The 28 T cell receptor beta chains below were found in one sample sequenced in a study of T-cell memory formation after mild COVID-19. TCRdb redid the calling of the 5' RACE reads with MiXCR, one entry per CDR3 protein. Of roughly 350,000 distinct CDR3 sequences listed, 25% to 30% are singletons. What was sequenced was PBMCs or a T cell subset sorted from them (not recorded which). The origin of the receptors is an adult woman who had mild COVID-19 (a few samples of this study predate the infection). Cell type and time point are not known.

This clonotype came up a few times. The V and J genes are TRBV30 and TRBJ1-1, with unresolved D. The ends were cut back, 0 bases at V and 2 bases at J, with 10 bases in the middle. This CDR3 spans 14 amino acids. CDR1 is GTSNPN, CDR2 SVGIG, per germline (reference sequence). The CDR3 DNA sequence: TGTGCCTGGAGTGTACCCCCCGGCAACACTGAAGCTTTCTTT. Its protein product is CAWSVPPGNTEAFF.

This clonotype was observed a handful of times. The rearrangement joins TRBV7-3 to TRBJ1-1; a possible D gene is TRBD1 (5 bases). Germline V gene lookup returns CDR1 SGHTA and CDR2 FQGTGA. Between the trimmed V and J ends, which lost 3 bases and 1 base, there was a span of 18 bases. The CDR3 is 17 amino acids. The CDR3, as DNA: TGTGCCAGCAGCTTGCACCCCAGGGTTCTGAAGAACACTGAAGCTTTCTTT. It yields the protein CASSLHPRVLKNTEAFF.

The genes are TRBV5-1 and TRBJ2-7, with D possibly called TRBD1 or TRBD2 (6 bases each). This CDR3 is built from 15 residues. CDR1 SGHRS and CDR2 YFSETQ come from the germline V gene. Trimming stripped 4 bases from V and 6 bases from J, with 20 bases between. CDR3 in DNA: TGCGCCAGCAGCACCTACGCGGAGGGGGTCGGCGAGCAGTACTTC. Encoded protein: CASSTYAEGVGEQYF.

This clonotype was seen only a few times. The chain uses TRBV12-3 or TRBV12-4 and TRBJ2-7, with D possibly matching TRBD1 (6 bases). V dropped 4 bases and J dropped 5 bases, with 12 bases sitting between them. This CDR3 spans 13 amino acids. The CDR3 coding sequence is TGTGCCAGCAGTTACACAGGGTTCCACGAGCAGTACTTC. Translating it yields CASSYTGFHEQYF.

The rearrangement uses TRBV6-6 and TRBJ2-2; 7 positions match TRBD1. CDR3 length: 13 residues. Trimming cost V 10 bases and J 5 bases; bases outside gene matches: 7. Germline assignment: CDR1 MNHNY and CDR2 SVGAGI (reference sequence). The CDR3 sequence is CATGDRATGELFF. CDR3 in DNA: TGTGCCACCGGTGACAGGGCGACCGGGGAGCTGTTTTTT.

This clonotype was found a few times. The V and J genes are TRBV3-1 and TRBJ2-7; 11 bases are a match to TRBD2. This CDR3 is built from 16 residues. Germline V gene data show CDR1 as LGHDT and CDR2 as YNNKEL (reference sequence). The junction had 4 bases not matched to a gene; V was cut back by 2 bases and J by 1 base. The CDR3 spells CASSQMLAGGSYEQYF. The DNA of the CDR3 is TGTGCCAGCAGCCAAATGCTAGCGGGGGGTTCCTACGAGCAGTACTTC.

This clonotype came up many times. The rearrangement uses TRBV29-1 and TRBJ2-5, with a weak D call TRBD2 (6 bases). With 3 bases removed from V and 1 base from J, the gap between germline ends came to 9 bases. Germline-derived CDR1 and CDR2 are SQVTM and ANQGSEA. The CDR3 totals 13 residues. The CDR3 here is CSVDSSGQETQYF. Written as DNA, the CDR3 is TGCAGCGTTGACAGTAGCGGCCAAGAGACCCAGTACTTC.

This clonotype was seen a few times. The chain couples TRBV12-3 or TRBV12-4 to TRBJ2-5, with TRBD2 matching over 11 bases. The CDR3 is 14 amino acids. Unmatched junction bases numbered 4, after V lost 5 bases and J lost 5 bases. CDR3 nucleotides: TGTGCCAGCAGTACACTAGCGGGAGAGGAGACCCAGTACTTC. Translation gives CASSTLAGEETQYF.

This clonotype was recorded a few times. The CDR3 DNA follows: TGTGCCAGCAGCACCGGGGGGCCCACGTATACGCAGTATTTT. Residues: CASSTGGPTYTQYF. This chain links TRBV7-2 with TRBJ2-3, with TRBD2 as a possible D gene (7 bases). The CDR3 has 14 amino acids. Trimming cost V 5 bases and J 7 bases, with 16 bases left between them. CDR1 is SGHTA, CDR2 FQGNSA, per germline.

The chain carries TRBV18 and TRBJ2-2, with TRBD1 as a possible D gene (6 bases). Germline CDR1 reads KGHSH; CDR2 reads LQKENI. The V and J ends lost 5 bases and 5 bases respectively, with 15 bases between them. The CDR3 covers 15 residues. The CDR3 region is CASSTTGTLTGELFF. CDR3 nucleotides: TGTGCCAGCTCAACTACCGGGACACTAACCGGGGAGCTGTTTTTT.

The chain joins TRBV20-1 to TRBJ2-1; 8 positions match TRBD2. V dropped 0 bases and J dropped 5; count of bases not matched to a gene: 18. Looked up from germline, CDR1 is DFQATT and CDR2 is SNEGSKA (reference sequence). This CDR3 region has 19 residues. CDR3 nucleotides: TGCAGTGCTAGAGATCTGGGACGGGGGGGTTCAATAATAAACAATGAGCAGTTCTTC. Protein sequence: CSARDLGRGGSIINNEQFF.

V gene TRBV30 combines with J gene TRBJ2-2, with D possibly called TRBD1 or TRBD2 (5 bases each). The CDR3 is 15 residues long. The V and J ends lost 2 bases and 0 bases respectively, with 10 bases between them. Germline V gives CDR1 GTSNPN, CDR2 SVGIG (reference sequence). The CDR3 spells CAWSWGTTNTGELFF. The DNA for the CDR3 is TGTGCCTGGAGTTGGGGGACGACGAACACCGGGGAGCTGTTTTTT.

The chain has TRBV6-1 and TRBJ2-7; 10 bases agree with TRBD2. The V and J ends lost 4 bases and 0 bases, in that order; junction bases with no gene match: 12. The CDR3 loop spans 18 amino acids. Germline V CDR1 and CDR2: MNHNS, SASEGT. The CDR3 region is CASSGPPSTSGCSYEQYF. DNA for the CDR3: TGTGCCAGCAGTGGCCCGCCCTCGACTAGCGGGTGCTCCTACGAGCAGTACTTC.

The chain uses TRBV2 and TRBJ1-2; no reliable D call. Germline CDR1 and CDR2: SNHLY and FYNNEI. Trimming removed 2 bases from V and 6 bases from J, with 4 bases in between. CDR3 length equals 11 residues. The CDR3 reads CASSERHGYTF. CDR3 nucleotide sequence: TGTGCCAGCAGTGAAAGGCATGGCTACACCTTC. Full variable domain (remainder filled in from reference TRBV2 and TRBJ1-2): EPEVTQTPSHQVTQMGQEVILRCVPISNHLYFYWYRQILGQKVEFLVSFYNNEISEKSEIFDDQFSVERPDGSNFTLKIRSTKLEDSAMYFCASSERHGYTFGSGTRLTVV.

This clonotype came up a few times. The gene calls are TRBV20-1 and TRBJ2-3; D unclear. The CDR3 runs 13 residues. The germline CDR1 and CDR2 sequences are DFQATT and SNEGSKA (reference sequence). V was clipped by 3 bases and J by 0 bases, with 7 bases between them. CDR3 sequence reads: CSASIHSTDTQYF. The CDR3 DNA is TGCAGTGCTAGCATTCATAGCACAGATACGCAGTATTTT.

This clonotype was found a few times. V gene TRBV9 combines with J gene TRBJ2-7, with TRBD2 identical over 7 bases. CDR1 SGDLS and CDR2 YYNGEE come from the germline V gene. The CDR3 spans 13 residues. The V gene end was trimmed by 5 bases and the J gene end by 0 bases; junction bases not matched to a gene: 2. The CDR3 region is CASSGGSSYEQYF. In DNA, the CDR3 is TGTGCCAGCAGTGGCGGGAGCTCCTACGAGCAGTACTTC. The full variable domain, in which reference TRBV9 and TRBJ2-7 provide the parts outside the CDR3, is DSGVTQTPKHLITATGQRVTLRCSPRSGDLSVYWYQQSLDQGLQFLIQYYNGEERAKGNILERFSAQQFPDLHSELNLSSLELGDSALYFCASSGGSSYEQYFGPGTRLTVT.

The V gene is TRBV20-1, the J gene TRBJ2-2, with 7 bases aligning to TRBD1. The CDR3 length is 15 residues. Germline-derived CDR1 and CDR2 are DFQATT and SNEGSKA (reference sequence). V was pared by 2 bases and J by 6 bases, with 9 bases of the junction left unmatched. CDR3 loop: CSARKTGTEAGELFF. The CDR3 DNA reads as TGCAGTGCTAGAAAAACCGGGACAGAAGCCGGGGAGCTGTTTTTT.

The chain joins TRBV3-1 to TRBJ2-3; D ambiguous. Deletions cut 3 bases from V and 0 bases from J, with 10 bases between. From germline, CDR1 is LGHDT and CDR2 YNNKEL (reference sequence). The CDR3 sequence is 15 residues long. The CDR3 loop reads CASSHRAHSTDTQYF. As DNA, the CDR3 is TGTGCCAGCAGCCACCGGGCCCATAGCACAGATACGCAGTATTTT.

This clonotype was recorded a few times. The genes are TRBV5-1 and TRBJ1-2; D unresolved. Trimming removed 7 bases from V and 1 base from J, with 17 bases in between. Germline V gene data show CDR1 as SGHRS and CDR2 as YFSETQ. This CDR3 has 15 amino acids. In DNA, the CDR3 is TGCGCCAGCCGAGCGGGAGGACGGAATAACTATGGCTACACCTTC. It is translated as CASRAGGRNNYGYTF.

This clonotype was seen a handful of times. The rearrangement links TRBV5-1 to TRBJ2-7; perhaps TRBD1 as D (6 bases). This CDR3 spans 14 amino acids. V gave up 0 bases and J gave up 5 bases, with 12 bases separating them. Germline V gene lookup returns CDR1 SGHRS and CDR2 YFSETQ. The CDR3 nucleotides are TGCGCCAGCAGCTTGGCAGGGGATCAGAACGAGCAGTACTTC. Translating gives CASSLAGDQNEQYF. Full variable domain (outside the CDR3, taken from reference TRBV5-1 and TRBJ2-7): KAGVTQTPRYLIKTRGQQVTLSCSPISGHRSVSWYQQTPGQGLQFLFEYFSETQRNKGNFPGRFSGRQFSNSRSEMNVSTLELGDSALYLCASSLAGDQNEQYFGPGTRLTVT.

The rearrangement links TRBV2 to TRBJ2-7; 7 bases agree with TRBD2. The V gene end was trimmed by 8 bases and the J gene end by 4 bases; junction bases not matched to a gene: 8. The CDR3 is made up of 13 amino acids. Germline CDR1 SNHLY, CDR2 FYNNEI. CDR3 nucleotides: TGTGCCAGCTGGGAGGGCAGACTTTACGAGCAGTACTTC. Amino acids: CASWEGRLYEQYF.

The chain carries TRBV7-9 and TRBJ1-2; D gene uncertain. V lost 0 bases and J 2 bases, leaving 10 bases between the germline ends. The CDR3 spans 15 residues. Germline V gene data show CDR1 as SEHNR and CDR2 as FQNEAQ (reference sequence). CDR3 sequence: CASSLAVQPNYGYTF. The CDR3 coding sequence is TGTGCCAGCAGCTTAGCCGTGCAGCCAAACTATGGCTACACCTTC.

The rearrangement uses TRBV5-1 and TRBJ1-1, with D perhaps TRBD1 (5 bases). Trimming left V 2 bases short and J 4 bases short, with 9 bases between. The germline gives CDR1 SGHRS, CDR2 YFSETQ. The CDR3 sequence is 13 residues long. The CDR3 here is CASSFEGLTEAFF. The CDR3 DNA sequence: TGCGCCAGCAGCTTTGAGGGGCTCACTGAAGCTTTCTTT.

This chain links TRBV5-1 with TRBJ2-6, with D unresolved. Germline V gives CDR1 SGHRS, CDR2 YFSETQ. The V end lost 1 base, the J end lost 0 bases, and 5 bases lay between the germline ends. The CDR3 has 15 residues. CDR3 sequence: CASSLWSSGANVLTF. DNA for the CDR3: TGCGCCAGCAGCTTGTGGAGCTCTGGGGCCAACGTCCTGACTTTC. Variable domain in full (rest from reference TRBV5-1 and TRBJ2-6): KAGVTQTPRYLIKTRGQQVTLSCSPISGHRSVSWYQQTPGQGLQFLFEYFSETQRNKGNFPGRFSGRQFSNSRSEMNVSTLELGDSALYLCASSLWSSGANVLTFGAGSRLTVL.

There are a few counts of this clonotype. The chain uses TRBV7-2 and TRBJ1-3; D unresolved. There are 16 residues in the CDR3. V lost 5 bases to trimming and J lost 4 bases, with 18 bases between them. CDR1 SGHTA and CDR2 FQGNSA come from the germline V gene. CDR3 amino acids: CASSVGRREGGNTIYF. CDR3 nucleotides: TGTGCCAGCAGCGTAGGGCGAAGGGAAGGAGGAAACACCATATATTTT.

The chain is built from TRBV12-3 or TRBV12-4 and TRBJ2-3; TRBD2 matches at 11 bases. The trim removed 6 bases at V and 2 bases at J, leaving 7 bases unmatched. The CDR3 has 16 amino acids. CDR3 coding DNA: TGTGCCAGCAGGGTAGCGGGGGGGCCTTCCACAGATACGCAGTATTTT. The encoded protein is CASRVAGGPSTDTQYF.

The chain combines TRBV7-7 with TRBJ2-5; tentative D call: TRBD2 (6 bases). The germline V gene has CDR1 SSHAT and CDR2 FNYEAQ (reference sequence). The CDR3 length is 14 residues. Trimming took 5 bases from V and 4 from J, leaving 14 bases between them. The CDR3 sequence is CASSAEPTRETQYF. Written as DNA, the CDR3 is TGTGCCAGCAGCGCCGAACCGACTAGAGAGACCCAGTACTTC.

J is TRBJ1-2 and V is TRBV5-1; D may be TRBD1 (5 bases). Germline V gene data show CDR1 as SGHRS and CDR2 as YFSETQ. V was clipped by 3 bases and J by 0 bases, with 12 bases between them. This CDR3 has 15 amino acids. The CDR3 region has the DNA TGCGCCAGCAGCTCCGGGACTACCGCTAACTATGGCTACACCTTC. Its protein product is CASSSGTTANYGYTF.